A selection of T cell receptor beta chains follows, all from one sample in a study of blood T cell repertoires in COVID-19. The table came from immunoSEQ multiplex PCR; TCRdb's copy has only in-frame clones and leaves some out. The sample includes just over 35,000 clones, 70% to 90% of them seen just once. Source material: peripheral blood. These receptors all stem from a human donor in a cohort sampled during active COVID-19. Both conserved end residues are part of each CDR3.

CDR3,length,V,J
CASRVLAASSYEQYF,15,TRBV2,TRBJ2-7
CASRRDRETQYF,12,TRBV5-1,TRBJ2-5
CASSHPRGATGELFF,15,TRBV7-6,TRBJ2-2
CASSSTGVSNQPQHF,15,TRBV6-6,TRBJ1-5
CASSQLRGAGGYTF,14,TRBV3-1/TRBV3-2,TRBJ1-2
CASSARQGSLDGYTF,15,TRBV25-1,TRBJ1-2
CASSPPGMSGNTIYF,15,TRBV28,TRBJ1-3
CASSRPGQGLYEQYF,15,TRBV11-2,TRBJ2-7
CASSALGGIGLAGAPPYEQYF,21,TRBV9,TRBJ2-7
CASSTHRRGLTGF,13,TRBV12-3/TRBV12-4,TRBJ1-2
CASRTLTGRGTEAFF,15,TRBV2,TRBJ1-1
CASSLKIAQETQYF,14,TRBV11-2,TRBJ2-5
CASSLLTGDGYTF,13,TRBV5-8,TRBJ1-2
CASSAHGDGTRETQYF,16,TRBV25-1,TRBJ2-5
CATSRDFLYQGNSPLHF,17,TRBV15,TRBJ1-6
CASSALTYTEAFF,13,TRBV9,TRBJ1-1
CASSRTGYNQPQHF,14,TRBV19,TRBJ1-5
CASSELGPWGGLDGYTF,17,TRBV5-1,TRBJ1-2
CASSLVFGTGPREQYF,16,TRBV11-2,TRBJ2-7
CASRGSTTGRNTEAFF,16,TRBV2,TRBJ1-1
CASSLAPRGAANEKLFF,17,TRBV5-6,TRBJ1-4
CASSLALAGFDEQFF,15,TRBV5-6,TRBJ2-1